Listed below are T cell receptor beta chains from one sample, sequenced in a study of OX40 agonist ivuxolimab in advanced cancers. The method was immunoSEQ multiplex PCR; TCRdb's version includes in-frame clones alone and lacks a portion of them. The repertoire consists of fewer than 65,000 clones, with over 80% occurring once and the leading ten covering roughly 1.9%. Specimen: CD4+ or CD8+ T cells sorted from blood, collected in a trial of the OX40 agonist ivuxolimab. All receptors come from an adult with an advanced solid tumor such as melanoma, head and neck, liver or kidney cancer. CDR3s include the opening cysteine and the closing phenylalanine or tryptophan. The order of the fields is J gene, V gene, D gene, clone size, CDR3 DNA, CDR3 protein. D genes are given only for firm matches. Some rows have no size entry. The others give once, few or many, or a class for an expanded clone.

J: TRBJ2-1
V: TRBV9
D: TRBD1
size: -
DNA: TGTGCCAGCAGCGTAGGACAGGGTCCCTACAATGAGCAGTTCTTC
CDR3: CASSVGQGPYNEQFF

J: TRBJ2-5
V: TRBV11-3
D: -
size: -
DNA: TGTGCCAGCAGCGACCAAGGGGAGACCCAGTACTTC
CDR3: CASSDQGETQYF

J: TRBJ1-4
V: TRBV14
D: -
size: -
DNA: TGTGCCAGCAGCCAAGGCCGCAGCTTTTATGAAAAACTGTTTTTT
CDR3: CASSQGRSFYEKLFF

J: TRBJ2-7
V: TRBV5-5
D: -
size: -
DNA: TGTGCCAGCAGCTTGTTAGTTCAGGGGTCCTACGAGCAGTACTTC
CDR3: CASSLLVQGSYEQYF

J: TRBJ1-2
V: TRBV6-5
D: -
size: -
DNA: TGTGCCACCAGGGGTATAGGGAGGACCTTAGCCGGCTACACCTTC
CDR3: CATRGIGRTLAGYTF

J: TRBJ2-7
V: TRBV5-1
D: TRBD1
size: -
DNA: TGCGCCAGCACCGGGGGGACAGGGGGTTCTCTTAGGTACGAGCAGTACTTC
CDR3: CASTGGTGGSLRYEQYF

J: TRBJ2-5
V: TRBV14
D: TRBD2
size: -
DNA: TGTGCCAGCAGCCAATCGGTAGCGGGAGGGAGAGAGACCCAGTACTTC
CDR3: CASSQSVAGGRETQYF

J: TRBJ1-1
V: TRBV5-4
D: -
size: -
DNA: TGTGCCAGCAGCTTGACAGGCGGGATTTCGGCTGAAGCTTTCTTT
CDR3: CASSLTGGISAEAFF

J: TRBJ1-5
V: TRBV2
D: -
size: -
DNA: TGTGCCAGCAGAGACCGAACAGGCCTGGGGAATCAGCCCCAGCATTTT
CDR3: CASRDRTGLGNQPQHF

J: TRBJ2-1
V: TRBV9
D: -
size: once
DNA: TGTGCCAGCAGCGTAGGGCAGTTAAATGAGCAGTTCTTC
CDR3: CASSVGQLNEQFF

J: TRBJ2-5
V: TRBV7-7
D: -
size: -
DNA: TGTGCCAGCAGCTTAGCAGGGAAGAGGGGAGAGACCAAGTACTTC
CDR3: CASSLAGKRGETKYF

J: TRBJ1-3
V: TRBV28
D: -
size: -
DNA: TGTGCCAGCAATTACAGGGCTATCTCTGGAAACACCATATATTTT
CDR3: CASNYRAISGNTIYF

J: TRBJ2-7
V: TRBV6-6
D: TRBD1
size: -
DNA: TGTGCCAGCAGTTACCTAGGACAGGGGACGACCTACGAGCAGTACTTC
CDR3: CASSYLGQGTTYEQYF

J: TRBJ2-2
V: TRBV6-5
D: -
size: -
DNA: TGTGCCAGCAGTTACTCGAAACGGCGAAACACCGGGGAGCTGTTTTTT
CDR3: CASSYSKRRNTGELFF

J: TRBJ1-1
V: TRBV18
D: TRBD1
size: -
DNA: TGTGCCAGCTCACTGACAGGGACAGGGGCCAACACTGAAGCTTTCTTT
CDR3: CASSLTGTGANTEAFF

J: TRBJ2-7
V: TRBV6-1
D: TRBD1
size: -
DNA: TGTGCCAACAGCGATCGGGACAGGGGGTATGAGCAGTACTTC
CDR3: CANSDRDRGYEQYF

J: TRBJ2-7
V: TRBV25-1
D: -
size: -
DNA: TGTGCCAGCAGTGGGGCGGGACAGACTTACGAGCAGTACTTC
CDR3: CASSGAGQTYEQYF

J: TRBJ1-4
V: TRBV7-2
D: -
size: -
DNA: TGTGCCAGCAGCTTACCAGGGTTTAATGAAAAACTGTTTTTT
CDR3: CASSLPGFNEKLFF

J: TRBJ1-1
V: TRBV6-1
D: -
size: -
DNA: TGTGCCAGCAGTGAATTGGCAGCAATGAACACTGAAGCTTTCTTT
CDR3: CASSELAAMNTEAFF

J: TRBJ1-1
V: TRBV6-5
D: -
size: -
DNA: TGTGCCAGCAGTTACTCTTCACAGACGAACACTGAAGCTTTCTTT
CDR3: CASSYSSQTNTEAFF

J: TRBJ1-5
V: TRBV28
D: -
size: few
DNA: TGTGCTTCATGGGGGCCTTTTGTACTAAATCAGCCCCAGCATTTT
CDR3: CASWGPFVLNQPQHF

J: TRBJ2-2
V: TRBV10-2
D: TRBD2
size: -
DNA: TGCGCCAGCAGACTAGCGGGGGGACCCGGGGAGCTGTTTTTT
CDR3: CASRLAGGPGELFF

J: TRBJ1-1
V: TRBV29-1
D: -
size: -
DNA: TGCAGCGTTGTCCCTAGACTCGCAACACGGGAGGCTGAAGCTTTCTTT
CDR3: CSVVPRLATREAEAFF

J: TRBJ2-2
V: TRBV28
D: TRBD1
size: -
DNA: TGTGCCAGCACGTTAACAGGGGGTATCACCGGGGAGCTGTTTTTT
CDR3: CASTLTGGITGELFF

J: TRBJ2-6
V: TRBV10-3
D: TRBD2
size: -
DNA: TGTGCCATCAGTGAAGGGCTAGCGGGAGGTTTTGGGGCCAACGTCCTGACTTTC
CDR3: CAISEGLAGGFGANVLTF

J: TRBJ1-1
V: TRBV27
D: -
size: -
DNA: TGTGCCAGCAGTTCCCCGGGACCCATTTTTGCGGCTTTCTTT
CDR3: CASSSPGPIFAAFF

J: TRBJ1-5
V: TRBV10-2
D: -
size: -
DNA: TGCGCCAGCAGTGAAATGGGGTCGGGGCAGCCCCAGCATTTT
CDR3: CASSEMGSGQPQHF

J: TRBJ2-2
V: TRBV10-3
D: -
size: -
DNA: TGTGCCATCAGTGAATTGGCGACCGGGGAGCTGTTTTTT
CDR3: CAISELATGELFF

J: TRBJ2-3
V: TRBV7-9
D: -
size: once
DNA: TGTGCCAGCAGCTCGTACTCCTTGTTTACGGCCCGGGCAAGAGATACGCAGTATTTT
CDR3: CASSSYSLFTARARDTQYF